This T cell receptor (beta chain) was identified in a study of CD8 T cells in Susac syndrome. Study conclusions and caveats: The study admitted that it had a relatively small number of individuals in its TCR sequencing and HLA analysis.

An input of roughly 0.5 to 1 ug of RNA was subjected to reverse transcription using random hexamers. TCRdb ran MiXCR on the immunoSEQ multiplex PCR reads and lists one entry per CDR3 protein. The sample contains 90,000 to 150,000 distinct CDR3 sequences, roughly 92% of which appear only once. Purification of the CD8+ and CD4+ T cells relied on negative isolation, and TEMRA cells underwent FACS enrichment. As regards this clonotype: Its antigen is not known.

The V segment lost 6 bases and the J segment 7 bases; nucleotides outside the gene matches: 2. The CDR3 is 13 amino acids. Germline V CDR1 and CDR2: GTSNPN, SVGIG (reference sequence). The rearrangement links TRBV30 to TRBJ2-1; 14 bases are a match to TRBD2. The TCR was taken from a human donor in good health. The sample comprised CD4+ T cells from PBMCs. The CDR3 DNA reads TGTGCCTGCGGGACTAGCGGGAGTAATGAGCAGTTCTTC. Protein product: CACGTSGSNEQFF.